This T cell receptor (beta chain) came from a study of blood T cell repertoires in COVID-19. Background on the study: Whether acute or convalescent, the COVID-19 samples came from the United States, Italy and Spain. From T cells, B-cell-depleted T cells, or PBMCs came the material, which was cDNA or gDNA.

Original methodology: Reference gene primer amplification yielded estimated nucleated cell counts. The repertoire was sequenced with immunoSEQ multiplex PCR; TCRdb's copy has only in-frame clones and lacks some. D and trimming come from the DNA, and the V and J calls and clone size come from that table. This table holds approximately 220,000 clones, approximately 91% found once. Unmatched junction bases numbered 8, after V lost 0 bases and J lost 7 bases. This CDR3 has 17 amino acids. CDR1 is MGHDK, CDR2 SYGVNS, per germline. This receptor was identified in a man in his forties or fifties with acute or convalescent COVID-19. The J gene is TRBJ2-2, the V gene TRBV25-1, with 10 bases identical to TRBD1. The sequenced sample was peripheral blood. This CDR3 reads CASSEYGRQGASGELFF. CDR3 bases: TGTGCCAGCAGTGAATATGGGCGACAGGGGGCGAGCGGGGAGCTGTTTTTT.